A single sample is the source of the 7 T cell receptor beta chains below, sequenced in a study of CXCR3-negative and CXCR3-positive naive CD8 T cells. Through 5' RACE with UMI labels, the TRB cDNA libraries were prepared. TCRdb re-analyzed the 5' RACE reads; it lists each CDR3 protein once, without DNA. This repertoire includes approximately 88,000 distinct CDR3 sequences. The sequencing sample was made of naive CXCR3- CD8+ T cells from blood. Subset of the sample: CD45RO-CCR7+CD27+CD95- naive CD8+ T cells lacking CXCR3 (TNR3-). The origin of the receptors is a human donor in good health. Some clones in this sample may be carry-over from other donors' samples.

V and J are TRBV30 and TRBJ2-7. The CDR3 length is 12 residues. Germline V gene lookup returns CDR1 GTSNPN and CDR2 SVGIG (reference sequence). This CDR3 is CAWVVSVYEQYF.

The chain combines TRBV12-3 or TRBV12-4 with TRBJ2-7; TCRdb picks TRBD2, but there is no DNA to check that call. CDR3 length: 15 amino acids. CDR3 sequence: CASSPGTSGSYEQYF.

The chain couples TRBV4-1 to TRBJ1-2; TCRdb returns TRBD1, unconfirmable since there is no DNA. CDR1 and CDR2 from the germline V gene are MGHRA and YSYEKL. This CDR3 contains 15 residues. CDR3 loop: CASSQDRTGSYGYTF.

J is TRBJ2-3 and V is TRBV5-5; absent DNA, TCRdb's TRBD2 call cannot be checked. Germline assignment: CDR1 SGHKS and CDR2 YYEKEE (reference sequence). This CDR3 has 15 amino acids. CDR3: CASSEGLAEYDTQYF. The entire variable domain, with the rest obtained from reference TRBV5-5 and TRBJ2-3, is as follows: DAGVTQSPTHLIKTRGQQVTLRCSPISGHKSVSWYQQVLGQGPQFIFQYYEKEERGRGNFPDRFSARQFPNYSSELNVNALLLGDSALYLCASSEGLAEYDTQYFGPGTRLTVL.

The V gene is TRBV29-1, the J gene TRBJ1-1; TCRdb returns TRBD1, unconfirmable since there is no DNA. Germline values: CDR1 SQVTM, CDR2 ANQGSEA. This CDR3 spans 11 amino acids. CDR3 region: CSVERDGGAFF.

The chain couples TRBV30 to TRBJ2-7; TCRdb proposes TRBD1, but this gene call is untestable without DNA. The CDR3 covers 11 residues. Germline CDR1 reads GTSNPN; CDR2 reads SVGIG (reference sequence). The CDR3 is CACSGAYEQYF.

The chain couples TRBV2 to TRBJ1-6. Germline V gene sequence: CDR1 SNHLY, CDR2 FYNNEI. The CDR3 loop spans 15 amino acids. The CDR3 loop reads CASSEALGRYSPLHF.